Shown below are 28 T cell receptor beta chains from a single sample sequenced in a study of technical replicates of blood from a few donors. Profiled with immunoSEQ multiplex PCR; TCRdb holds only in-frame clones, not every one. The sample lists 65,000 to 90,000 clones, 95% to 98% occurring once. The sample comprised T cells isolated from PBMCs. These receptor sequences come from a human donor in good health.

V gene TRBV5-1 combines with J gene TRBJ2-5; tentative D call: TRBD1 (5 bases). Trimming took 4 bases from V and 4 from J, leaving 11 bases between them. The CDR3 is 13 amino acids. Germline CDR1 is SGHRS and CDR2 is YFSETQ. This CDR3 reads CASSAGFRETQYF. The CDR3 DNA is TGCGCCAGCAGCGCAGGGTTTCGAGAGACCCAGTACTTC.

The genes are TRBV4-3 and TRBJ2-7, with D maybe TRBD2 (6 bases). The V gene's germline CDR1 is LGHNA and CDR2 YSLEER. The CDR3 loop spans 15 amino acids. Trimming left V 0 bases short and J 0 bases short, with 9 bases between. Here the CDR3 DNA reads TGCGCCAGCAGCCAAGAGAGGCGGGGCTCCTACGAGCAGTACTTC. This translates into CASSQERRGSYEQYF.

This clone was recorded once. This chain joins TRBV11-2 and TRBJ2-7; a possible D gene is TRBD1 (6 bases). Germline V lookup: CDR1 SGHAT, CDR2 FQNNGV. The V end lost 1 base, the J end lost 6 bases, and 10 bases lay between the germline ends. The CDR3 length is 13 residues. CDR3 in amino acids: CASSLVPRGEQYF. The CDR3 nucleotides are TGTGCCAGCAGCTTAGTACCCAGGGGCGAGCAGTACTTC.

This chain joins TRBV5-6 and TRBJ2-7; 9 bases fit TRBD1. The V segment lost 0 bases and the J segment 2 bases; nucleotides outside the gene matches: 3. CDR1 and CDR2 (germline): SGHDT, YYEEEE. The CDR3 has 15 residues. CDR3 amino acids: CASSLVGTGPYEQYF. CDR3 DNA: TGTGCCAGCAGCTTGGTAGGGACAGGGCCCTACGAGCAGTACTTC.

V gene TRBV7-7 combines with J gene TRBJ2-3; 7 bases fit TRBD2. The CDR3 extends over 15 amino acids. V was clipped by 2 bases and J by 6 bases; unmatched bases: 8. Germline loops: CDR1 SSHAT, CDR2 FNYEAQ (reference sequence). In DNA, the CDR3 is TGTGCCAGCAGCTTAAGAGCGGGGAGCCAGGATACGCAGTATTTT. This sequence encodes CASSLRAGSQDTQYF.

V is TRBV10-3 and J is TRBJ2-5; 12 bases match TRBD1. Germline lookup yields CDR1 ENHRY and CDR2 SYGVKD. CDR3 length: 15 residues. V lost 4 bases, J lost 5 bases, and 5 bases stayed unmatched. The CDR3 nucleotides read TGTGCCATCAGTGCAGGGACAGGGGGCGCGGAGACCCAGTACTTC. Translation gives CAISAGTGGAETQYF.

This clone occurred once. The chain uses TRBV7-9 and TRBJ2-2; TRBD2 aligns across 8 bases. Germline trimming cut 6 bases from V and 4 bases from J; bases unmatched to any gene: 13. Per germline, CDR1 SEHNR and CDR2 FQNEAQ (reference sequence). The CDR3 totals 17 residues. CDR3 nucleotide sequence: TGTGCCAGCAGTGGACTCGCGAGCGGGAGAGGCACCGGGGAGCTGTTTTTT. Its translation is CASSGLASGRGTGELFF.

The rearrangement joins TRBV30 to TRBJ1-4; D is unresolved. Germline CDR1 GTSNPN, CDR2 SVGIG (reference sequence). CDR3 length equals 13 residues. The V and J ends lost 1 base and 2 bases respectively, with 5 bases between them. CDR3 DNA sequence: TGTGCCTGGAGTGACATGACTAATGAAAAACTGTTTTTT. Translating it yields CAWSDMTNEKLFF. Variable domain in full (rest from reference TRBV30 and TRBJ1-4): SQTIHQWPATLVQPVGSPLSLECTVEGTSNPNLYWYRQAAGRGLQLLFYSVGIGQISSEVPQNLSASRPQDRQFILSSKKLLLSDSGFYLCAWSDMTNEKLFFGSGTQLSVL.

The rearrangement joins TRBV9 to TRBJ2-7; tentatively, D is TRBD1 (7 bases). Germline V gene data show CDR1 as SGDLS and CDR2 as YYNGEE. This CDR3 has 16 residues. Between the trimmed V and J ends, which lost 4 bases and 0 bases, there was a span of 17 bases. The CDR3 DNA reads as TGTGCCAGCAGCCCAAGTGGGGGGACAGTCTCCTACGAGCAGTACTTC. Amino acids: CASSPSGGTVSYEQYF.

This chain links TRBV7-2 with TRBJ2-3; TRBD2 matches at 9 bases. The CDR3 is 16 residues long. V dropped 3 bases and J dropped 5; count of bases not matched to a gene: 9. Per the germline V gene, CDR1 is SGHTA and CDR2 is FQGNSA. The chain's CDR3 is CASSFYSGSPRDTQYF. In DNA form, the CDR3 reads TGTGCCAGCAGCTTTTATAGCGGGAGCCCAAGAGATACGCAGTATTTT.

V and J are TRBV4-3 and TRBJ1-5, with D perhaps matching TRBD1 (5 bases). The CDR3 covers 15 residues. With 1 base removed from V and 4 bases from J, the gap between germline ends came to 11 bases. Germline V gives CDR1 LGHNA, CDR2 YSLEER. CDR3: CASSQGGDPNQPQHF. The CDR3 region has the DNA TGCGCCAGCAGCCAAGGCGGGGACCCTAATCAGCCCCAGCATTTT.

The V call is TRBV4-2, the J call TRBJ2-1; TRBD2 might be the D (6 bases). The germline V gene encodes CDR1 LGHNA and CDR2 YNFKEQ. The CDR3 extends over 16 amino acids. V was pared by 3 bases and J by 3 bases, with 15 bases between. The CDR3 sequence: CASSHGGVDFYNEQFF. The DNA for the CDR3 is TGTGCCAGCAGCCACGGGGGAGTCGACTTCTACAATGAGCAGTTCTTC.

V and J are TRBV6-1 and TRBJ1-1; TRBD1 agrees at 7 bases. This CDR3 comprises 14 residues. V gave up 8 bases and J gave up 1 base; unmatched junction bases: 7. Germline CDR1 is MNHNS and CDR2 is SASEGT. Here the CDR3 DNA reads TGTGCCAGCGGAACAGGGGTTGGGAACACTGAAGCTTTCTTT. Its translation is CASGTGVGNTEAFF.

This rearrangement joins TRBV25-1 to TRBJ2-3; 9 bases agree with TRBD1. The trim removed 8 bases at V and 2 bases at J, leaving 8 bases unmatched. Germline lookup yields CDR1 MGHDK and CDR2 SYGVNS. The CDR3 spans 15 residues. CDR3 nucleotide sequence: TGTGCCAGCTCCGGACAGGGGAAGGTCACAGATACGCAGTATTTT. Translating gives CASSGQGKVTDTQYF.

This clone was recorded once. V and J are TRBV2 and TRBJ2-7; D is unclear. The CDR3 contains 13 residues. The V and J ends lost 5 bases and 3 bases respectively, with 11 bases between them. In germline, CDR1 is SNHLY, CDR2 FYNNEI. The CDR3 sequence is CASSLAENYEQYF. For the CDR3, the DNA is TGTGCCAGCAGTTTAGCCGAGAACTACGAGCAGTACTTC.

The V and J genes are TRBV4-1 and TRBJ2-7; 9 bases align to TRBD1. The CDR3 covers 15 residues. J gave up 2 bases and V 2 bases, and 4 bases lay outside the gene matches. CDR1 and CDR2 (germline): MGHRA, YSYEKL. The CDR3 sequence is CASSQRQGVPYEQYF. CDR3 coding DNA: TGCGCCAGCAGCCAACGACAGGGGGTACCCTACGAGCAGTACTTC.

The chain recombines TRBV2 with TRBJ1-3; the D is unclear. V was pared by 8 bases and J by 0 bases, with 11 bases between. The CDR3 consists of 14 residues. Looked up from germline, CDR1 is SNHLY and CDR2 is FYNNEI. The CDR3 spells CASLRESSGNTIYF. CDR3 bases: TGTGCCAGCTTGAGAGAATCCTCTGGAAACACCATATATTTT.

This clone was counted a single time. The same CDR3 can be traced to other DNA sequences in this sample. The rearrangement uses TRBV6-5 and TRBJ1-2; D unresolved. Germline CDR1 MNHEY, CDR2 SVGAGI. There are 14 residues in the CDR3. Trimming pared 0 bases from V and 2 bases from J, leaving 7 bases between. CDR3 DNA: TGTGCCAGCAGTTACTCGAGAGGGAACTATGGCTACACCTTC. Protein product: CASSYSRGNYGYTF.

V is TRBV27 and J is TRBJ2-3; perhaps TRBD1 as D (5 bases). The V end was cut by 5 bases, the J end by 1 base, with 7 bases between. The CDR3 runs 13 residues. Germline V CDR1 and CDR2: MNHEY, SMNVEV (reference sequence). The CDR3 DNA is TGTGCCAGCAGTAAACAGGGCACAGATACGCAGTATTTT. Translation: CASSKQGTDTQYF.

V is TRBV6-1 and J is TRBJ2-5; D perhaps matches TRBD1 (6 bases). Per germline, CDR1 MNHNS and CDR2 SASEGT. The CDR3 totals 14 residues. The V and J ends lost 7 bases and 4 bases respectively, with 16 bases between them. The CDR3 sequence: CASKTQGDGETQYF. DNA for the CDR3: TGTGCCAGCAAAACACAGGGAGATGGAGAGACCCAGTACTTC.

The chain recombines TRBV27 with TRBJ1-1, with TRBD1 matching 9 bases. The CDR3 has 18 amino acids. CDR1 MNHEY and CDR2 SMNVEV come from the germline V gene (reference sequence). With 4 bases clipped from V and 4 bases from J, the junction kept 16 bases outside the gene matches. The CDR3 reads CASSSQAGTGKFGTEAFF. The CDR3 coding sequence is TGTGCCAGCAGTTCTCAAGCCGGGACAGGGAAATTTGGCACTGAAGCTTTCTTT.

V and J are TRBV9 and TRBJ2-3; 10 bases map to TRBD2. The CDR3 spans 14 residues. V lost 6 bases and J lost 5; bases outside the gene matches: 6. The germline V gene encodes CDR1 SGDLS and CDR2 YYNGEE. CDR3 in DNA: TGTGCCAGCACAAAAGCGGGAGGGATAGATACGCAGTATTTT. Translation gives CASTKAGGIDTQYF.

This rearrangement joins TRBV10-1 to TRBJ2-1; TRBD2 agrees at 16 bases. Germline V gene data show CDR1 as WNHNN and CDR2 as SYGVQD (reference sequence). The CDR3 length is 17 residues. The V and J ends lost 0 bases and 8 bases, in that order; junction bases with no gene match: 4. CDR3 amino acids: CASSESGTSGREDEQFF. The CDR3 DNA follows: TGCGCCAGCAGTGAGTCGGGGACTAGCGGGAGGGAGGATGAGCAGTTCTTC.

This chain uses TRBV21-1 with TRBJ2-1; no check of the table's D call, TRBD2, against the DNA was made. TRBV21-1 has pseudogene status. This CDR3 region has 16 residues. The CDR3 DNA follows: TGTGCCAGCAGCAAAGATCCGGAGTCGGGAGGCAATGAGCAGTTCTTC. Protein product: CASSKDPESGGNEQFF.

This chain joins TRBV29-1 and TRBJ1-1; TRBD1 might be the D (6 bases). Per the germline V gene, CDR1 is SQVTM and CDR2 is ANQGSEA. V was cut by 4 bases and J by 4 bases, with 13 bases left in between. CDR3 length equals 13 residues. CDR3 nucleotide sequence: TGCAGCGTTGTGGGGGGGCGTAGCACTGAAGCTTTCTTT. Amino acids: CSVVGGRSTEAFF. Full variable domain (rest looked up from reference TRBV29-1 and TRBJ1-1): SAVISQKPSRDICQRGTSLTIQCQVDSQVTMMFWYRQQPGQSLTLIATANQGSEATYESGFVIDKFPISRPNLTFSTLTVSNMSPEDSSIYLCSVVGGRSTEAFFGQGTRLTVV.

The chain links TRBV19 to TRBJ2-7; TRBD2 might be the D (5 bases). The CDR3 consists of 16 residues. In germline, CDR1 is LNHDA, CDR2 SQIVND (reference sequence). Trimming removed 5 bases at V and 4 bases at J, with 21 bases between. The CDR3 spells CASSPRRTGSIYEQYF. The CDR3 bases are TGTGCCAGTAGTCCACGGAGGACCGGCTCCATATACGAGCAGTACTTC.

This rearrangement joins TRBV10-3 to TRBJ1-2; D is undetermined. Germline-derived CDR1 and CDR2 are ENHRY and SYGVKD. The CDR3 runs to 13 residues. Trimming cost V 3 bases and J 1 base, with 6 bases left between them. The CDR3 bases are TGTGCCATCAGTGAACGGGATAACTATGGCTACACCTTC. The encoded protein is CAISERDNYGYTF.

The genes are TRBV30 and TRBJ2-1, with 11 positions matching TRBD2. The germline V gene has CDR1 GTSNPN and CDR2 SVGIG (reference sequence). V lost 0 bases and J lost 9; bases outside the gene matches: 4. The CDR3 spans 14 residues. This CDR3 reads CAWSVLAGDLEQFF. The CDR3 DNA reads as TGTGCCTGGAGTGTACTAGCGGGAGACCTTGAGCAGTTCTTC.